The 26 T cell receptor beta chains in this list originate from one sample, sequenced in a study of CD8+ T cells in alopecia areata. cDNA reverse transcribed from extracted RNA served as the sequencing template. Sequencing was performed with immunoSEQ multiplex PCR; in TCRdb, only in-frame clones are kept and a portion is missing. The sample carries around 120,000 clones, roughly 58% recorded once. Treatment defined: oral pan-JAK inhibitor, 5-10 mg twice daily. The sample was CD8+ T cells sorted from blood, taken at week 4, from a patient treated with tofacitinib. Receptors were obtained from a human donor with alopecia areata.

The table lists this clone with a few counts. This sample includes further DNA sequences coding for the same CDR3. The chain employs TRBV9 and TRBJ1-2; D may be TRBD1 (5 bases). Germline CDR1 and CDR2: SGDLS and YYNGEE. The CDR3 is made up of 13 amino acids. V was cut by 3 bases and J by 4 bases, with 10 bases left in between. CDR3 in amino acids: CASSEGTGYGYTF. The CDR3 DNA follows: TGTGCCAGCAGCGAGGGGACCGGCTATGGCTACACCTTC.

V usage is TRBV11-2 and J usage is TRBJ2-2; TRBD1 or TRBD2 may be the D gene (5 bases each). Germline CDR1 is SGHAT and CDR2 is FQNNGV. The CDR3 extends over 15 amino acids. The germline V and J ends were trimmed by 5 bases and 4 bases, with 14 bases remaining between them. The CDR3 loop reads CASSPRGPGTGELFF. Written as DNA, the CDR3 is TGTGCCAGCAGCCCGAGGGGCCCTGGCACCGGGGAGCTGTTTTTT.

The gene calls are TRBV13 and TRBJ1-2; D is ambiguous. The V end was cut by 7 bases, the J end by 7 bases, with 16 bases between. This CDR3 contains 13 residues. The V gene's germline CDR1 is PRHDT and CDR2 FYEKMQ (reference sequence). The DNA of the CDR3 is TGTGCCAGCACCCCGTTGATGGGTGGTGGCTACACCTTC. Protein: CASTPLMGGGYTF.

The chain links TRBV25-1 to TRBJ2-4; 9 nucleotides line up with TRBD1. This CDR3 spans 13 amino acids. Germline CDR1 reads MGHDK; CDR2 reads SYGVNS. The trim removed 6 bases at V and 7 bases at J, leaving 4 bases unmatched. The CDR3 reads CASRLGTGNIQYF. Here the CDR3 DNA reads TGTGCCAGCAGACTCGGGACAGGGAACATTCAGTACTTC.

The chain links TRBV27 to TRBJ1-5; tentative D call: TRBD1 (5 bases). This CDR3 has 15 amino acids. Per germline, CDR1 MNHEY and CDR2 SMNVEV (reference sequence). The V end lost 5 bases, the J end lost 1 base, and 12 bases lay between the germline ends. The CDR3 region is CASSPLGGSNQPQHF. The CDR3 DNA is TGTGCCAGCAGTCCACTGGGGGGAAGCAATCAGCCCCAGCATTTT.

This chain connects TRBV7-9 to TRBJ1-5; the D gene is possibly TRBD1 (6 bases). The CDR3 is 14 residues long. Germline-derived CDR1 and CDR2 are SEHNR and FQNEAQ (reference sequence). Trimming removed 5 bases at V and 4 bases at J, with 12 bases between. The CDR3 nucleotides are TGTGCCAGCAGCGCACGGACAGATAATCAGCCCCAGCATTTT. Its protein product is CASSARTDNQPQHF.

The V gene is TRBV11-2, the J gene TRBJ1-5, with 7 bases lining up with TRBD1. Trimming took 5 bases from V and 3 from J; bases not matched to a gene: 7. Germline V gene sequence: CDR1 SGHAT, CDR2 FQNNGV. This CDR3 is 15 amino acids long. In nucleotides, the CDR3 is TGTGCCAGCAGCAGTCGTAGGGGGCTCAATCAGCCCCAGCATTTT. This sequence encodes CASSSRRGLNQPQHF.

This sequence joins TRBV14 and TRBJ1-2; D perhaps matches TRBD1 (5 bases). Per the germline V gene, CDR1 is SGHDN and CDR2 is FVKESK. The CDR3 spans 16 residues. With 3 bases removed from V and 0 bases from J, the gap between germline ends came to 14 bases. Written as DNA, the CDR3 is TGTGCCAGCAGCCAGCCCGACAGCTCAGCTAACTATGGCTACACCTTC. This translates into CASSQPDSSANYGYTF.

This clone was detected once. This chain links TRBV29-1 with TRBJ2-3; the D is unclear. From germline, CDR1 is SQVTM and CDR2 ANQGSEA. The CDR3 totals 11 residues. With 6 bases removed from V and 3 bases from J, the gap between germline ends came to 7 bases. The DNA for the CDR3 is TGCAGCGTAGATACTACAGATACGCAGTATTTT. It specifies CSVDTTDTQYF.

This clone was counted a few times. V is TRBV29-1 and J is TRBJ2-5; D gene unclear. This CDR3 region has 11 residues. The germline V gene encodes CDR1 SQVTM and CDR2 ANQGSEA. The V end lost 1 base, the J end lost 6 bases, and 6 bases lay between the germline ends. CDR3 region: CSVEAVQTQYF. DNA of the CDR3: TGCAGCGTTGAAGCAGTCCAGACCCAGTACTTC.

The CDR3, as DNA: TGTGCCAGCAGCTTGCCCAACTCCTACGAGCAGTACTTC. This sequence encodes CASSLPNSYEQYF. The chain combines TRBV7-9 with TRBJ2-7; D is unresolved. This CDR3 contains 13 residues. Germline loops: CDR1 SEHNR, CDR2 FQNEAQ (reference sequence). Trimming removed 3 bases from V and 0 bases from J, with 6 bases in between.

The V and J genes are TRBV27 and TRBJ2-7; 7 nucleotides align to TRBD1. The germline V gene has CDR1 MNHEY and CDR2 SMNVEV (reference sequence). The CDR3 covers 11 residues. The V gene end was trimmed by 5 bases and the J gene end by 5 bases; junction bases not matched to a gene: 0. The CDR3: CASSTGDEQYF. In nucleotides, the CDR3 is TGTGCCAGCAGTACAGGGGACGAGCAGTACTTC.

The chain carries TRBV27 and TRBJ1-1; a weak D match, TRBD1 (5 bases). Trimming took off 6 bases at V and 5 bases at J, with 10 bases between the two ends. Germline-derived CDR1 and CDR2 are MNHEY and SMNVEV (reference sequence). CDR3 length equals 12 residues. CDR3 DNA: TGTGCCAGCAGGAGCGGGGGGACTGAAGCTTTCTTT. Translation gives CASRSGGTEAFF.

CDR3 sequence reads: CASSLALGLQETQYF. CDR3 DNA sequence: TGTGCCAGCAGCTTAGCGCTCGGTCTGCAAGAGACCCAGTACTTC. The chain has TRBV7-9 and TRBJ2-5; D is unresolved. V was clipped by 0 bases and J by 2 bases, with 10 bases between them. From germline, CDR1 is SEHNR and CDR2 FQNEAQ (reference sequence). This CDR3 is 15 amino acids long.

The chain is built from TRBV10-3 and TRBJ2-7, with D tentatively TRBD1 (5 bases). Germline CDR1 is ENHRY and CDR2 is SYGVKD. This CDR3 region has 12 residues. The V gene lost 4 bases and the J gene lost 3 bases, with 7 bases spanning the gap. CDR3 loop: CAISGTHYEQYF. CDR3 DNA: TGTGCCATCAGTGGGACACACTACGAGCAGTACTTC.

This chain's CDR3 is CASSLRFNYGYTF. The DNA of the CDR3 is TGTGCCAGCAGTTTAAGGTTCAACTATGGCTACACCTTC. V and J are TRBV27 and TRBJ1-2; D unclear. V gave up 2 bases and J gave up 2 bases, with 6 bases separating them. This CDR3 comprises 13 residues. The germline V gene has CDR1 MNHEY and CDR2 SMNVEV (reference sequence).

The chain employs TRBV30 and TRBJ1-2; D not resolved. The CDR3 has 15 residues. CDR1 GTSNPN and CDR2 SVGIG come from the germline V gene (reference sequence). V was clipped by 8 bases and J by 0 bases, with 19 bases between them. The CDR3 bases are TGTGCCCAAGCCCGGGAGACGCTTCCTAACTATGGCTACACCTTC. Encoded protein: CAQARETLPNYGYTF.

The chain employs TRBV19 and TRBJ2-7; D possibly corresponds to TRBD1 (6 bases). The CDR3 spans 13 residues. V lost 6 bases and J 0 bases, leaving 9 bases between the germline ends. Per germline, CDR1 LNHDA and CDR2 SQIVND (reference sequence). CDR3 sequence: CASSRQDSYEQYF. CDR3 sequence (DNA): TGTGCCAGTAGCCGACAGGACTCCTACGAGCAGTACTTC.

This clone has only a few counts. The chain links TRBV27 to TRBJ2-7; tentatively, D is TRBD1 (6 bases). Germline values: CDR1 MNHEY, CDR2 SMNVEV (reference sequence). With 6 bases removed from V and 2 bases from J, the gap between germline ends came to 11 bases. This CDR3 has 13 residues. CDR3 in amino acids: CASRPTGPYEQYF. CDR3 bases: TGTGCCAGCAGACCGACAGGTCCCTACGAGCAGTACTTC.

This chain joins TRBV27 and TRBJ2-7; 7 nucleotides match TRBD1. The CDR3 consists of 13 residues. CDR1 is MNHEY, CDR2 SMNVEV, per germline (reference sequence). Trimming at V came to 5 bases and at J to 3 bases, leaving 4 bases not matched to a gene. CDR3 amino acids: CASSTDRNYEQYF. In DNA, the CDR3 is TGTGCCAGCAGTACGGACAGGAACTACGAGCAGTACTTC.

This chain connects TRBV30 to TRBJ1-5; D unresolved. Trimming took off 1 base at V and 3 bases at J, with 4 bases between the two ends. The CDR3 length is 12 residues. CDR1 GTSNPN and CDR2 SVGIG come from the germline V gene (reference sequence). The CDR3 loop is CAWSDPNQPQHF. CDR3 nucleotides: TGTGCCTGGAGTGACCCCAATCAGCCCCAGCATTTT.

V and J are TRBV29-1 and TRBJ1-2; no reliable D call. Germline V gene sequence: CDR1 SQVTM, CDR2 ANQGSEA. The CDR3 length is 13 residues. Trimming stripped 4 bases from V and 2 bases from J, with 11 bases between. The CDR3 here is CSVVGYENYGYTF. The CDR3 bases are TGCAGCGTTGTAGGGTACGAGAACTATGGCTACACCTTC.

The V gene is TRBV19, the J gene TRBJ2-1; tentatively, D is TRBD1 or TRBD2 (5 bases each). V shed 9 bases and J shed 1 base, with 13 bases lying between them. Germline V gene lookup returns CDR1 LNHDA and CDR2 SQIVND (reference sequence). There are 14 residues in the CDR3. The CDR3 loop reads CASRDLGSYNEQFF. CDR3 DNA sequence: TGTGCCAGCAGGGACCTCGGTTCCTACAATGAGCAGTTCTTC.

This clone has just a few counts. V and J are TRBV28 and TRBJ2-7; D gene uncertain. V was shortened by 5 bases and J by 6 bases, with 11 bases between the two germline ends. The germline V gene encodes CDR1 MDHEN and CDR2 SYDVKM. This CDR3 has 12 residues. The CDR3 nucleotides read TGTGCCAGCAGTCCCTGGAGTGCCGAGCAGTACTTC. Translating gives CASSPWSAEQYF.

The chain links TRBV27 to TRBJ1-2, with 8 bases fitting TRBD1. CDR1 is MNHEY and CDR2 is SMNVEV in the germline V gene (reference sequence). The junction had 7 bases not matched to a gene; V was cut back by 4 bases and J by 3 bases. The CDR3 length is 15 residues. The DNA of the CDR3 is TGTGCCAGCAGTTCCGACGGGACAGGATACTATGGCTACACCTTC. This gives the protein CASSSDGTGYYGYTF.

This chain joins TRBV30 and TRBJ1-6, with unresolved D. The length of the CDR3 is 12 residues. Germline assignment: CDR1 GTSNPN and CDR2 SVGIG (reference sequence). The V and J ends lost 3 bases and 0 bases respectively, with 0 bases between them. The CDR3 loop reads CAWSSYNSPLHF. The CDR3 DNA reads as TGTGCCTGGAGCTCCTATAATTCACCCCTCCACTTT.